A single sample gave rise to the 15 T cell receptor beta chains below, sequenced in a study of blood T cell repertoires in COVID-19. Clones were sequenced by immunoSEQ multiplex PCR, and TCRdb holds only the in-frame ones, with some missing. The table has 200,000 to 250,000 clones, about 91% seen once. What was sequenced was PBMCs or T cells enriched from blood (not recorded which). Receptors were obtained from a woman aged 30 to 39 with acute COVID-19.

The V gene is TRBV5-8, the J gene TRBJ2-7; TRBD1 might be the D (5 bases). Looked up from germline, CDR1 is SGHTS and CDR2 is YDEGEE. CDR3 size: 13 residues. Trimming cost V 0 bases and J 4 bases, with 8 bases left between them. The CDR3 protein is CASSLATGYEQYF. Here the CDR3 DNA reads TGTGCCAGCAGCTTGGCTACAGGTTACGAGCAGTACTTC.

V gene TRBV5-4 combines with J gene TRBJ2-7; 8 nucleotides match TRBD1. V was clipped by 1 base and J by 6 bases; unmatched bases: 6. The CDR3 has 14 residues. From germline, CDR1 is SGHNT and CDR2 YYREEE (reference sequence). CDR3 sequence: CASSLRQGAGEQYF. CDR3 sequence (DNA): TGTGCCAGCAGCTTGCGGCAGGGGGCTGGCGAGCAGTACTTC.

This chain joins TRBV10-3 and TRBJ1-5; 8 nucleotides match TRBD1. V dropped 4 bases and J dropped 4; count of bases not matched to a gene: 12. Germline-derived CDR1 and CDR2 are ENHRY and SYGVKD. The CDR3 extends over 17 amino acids. CDR3: CAISAGTGRSFNQPQHF. In DNA form, the CDR3 reads TGTGCCATCAGTGCTGGGACAGGAAGGTCGTTTAATCAGCCCCAGCATTTT.

J is TRBJ2-7 and V is TRBV30; 9 positions agree with TRBD1. The length of the CDR3 is 13 residues. Trimming took 3 bases from V and 3 from J; bases not matched to a gene: 3. Germline loops: CDR1 GTSNPN, CDR2 SVGIG (reference sequence). The DNA of the CDR3 is TGTGCCTGGAGCGGGACAGGGAACTACGAGCAGTACTTC. Protein sequence: CAWSGTGNYEQYF.

The CDR3 bases are TGTGCCAGCAGGGCCGGAGGTAGTCAGCCCCAGCATTTT. This gives the protein CASRAGGSQPQHF. The chain couples TRBV2 to TRBJ1-5; D call uncertain. The V gene lost 6 bases and the J gene lost 6 bases, with 12 bases spanning the gap. Germline values: CDR1 SNHLY, CDR2 FYNNEI. The CDR3 is made up of 13 amino acids. The whole variable domain, remainder taken from reference TRBV2 and TRBJ1-5, is EPEVTQTPSHQVTQMGQEVILRCVPISNHLYFYWYRQILGQKVEFLVSFYNNEISEKSEIFDDQFSVERPDGSNFTLKIRSTKLEDSAMYFCASRAGGSQPQHFGDGTRLSIL.

The chain recombines TRBV29-1 with TRBJ2-7, with D tentatively TRBD2 (5 bases). The CDR3 consists of 13 residues. Trimming stripped 6 bases from V and 2 bases from J, with 14 bases between. Germline CDR1 SQVTM, CDR2 ANQGSEA. The CDR3 sequence: CSVLRGGTYEQYF. As DNA, the CDR3 is TGCAGCGTCCTTCGGGGTGGTACCTACGAGCAGTACTTC.

The V call is TRBV7-6, the J call TRBJ2-2; TRBD1 might be the D (5 bases). The CDR3 is 15 amino acids. Trimming took 3 bases from V and 6 from J, leaving 14 bases between them. Germline loops: CDR1 SGHVS, CDR2 FNYEAQ. CDR3 in DNA: TGTGCCAGCAGCTTTCGGGCAGGGCGCGCCGGGGAGCTGTTTTTT. Its protein is CASSFRAGRAGELFF.

This clone was picked up one time. This chain connects TRBV10-3 to TRBJ1-1, with 12 nucleotides matching TRBD1. The CDR3 has 15 residues. V was clipped by 4 bases and J by 4 bases; unmatched bases: 4. CDR1 is ENHRY and CDR2 is SYGVKD in the germline V gene. The CDR3 here is CAISGGTGGLTEAFF. In DNA, the CDR3 is TGTGCCATCAGTGGGGGGACAGGGGGCCTCACTGAAGCTTTCTTT.

The chain joins TRBV11-2 to TRBJ2-2; the match to TRBD1 covers 7 bases. V lost 5 bases to trimming and J lost 9 bases; unmatched junction nucleotides: 12. Germline assignment: CDR1 SGHAT and CDR2 FQNNGV. The CDR3 is 15 residues long. CDR3 coding DNA: TGTGCCAGCAGCCACAGGGGCAACACTCCAAGGGAGCTGTTTTTT. Translating it yields CASSHRGNTPRELFF.

This clone was counted once. The rearrangement uses TRBV6-1 and TRBJ2-7, with 10 bases lining up with TRBD1. V lost 3 bases and J lost 1; bases outside the gene matches: 12. This CDR3 has 18 residues. Looked up from germline, CDR1 is MNHNS and CDR2 is SASEGT. CDR3 in amino acids: CASSDPPWGQGNSYEQYF. For the CDR3, the DNA is TGTGCCAGCAGTGATCCGCCGTGGGGACAGGGGAATTCCTACGAGCAGTACTTC.

The chain couples TRBV6-5 to TRBJ1-5; D gene uncertain. There are 13 residues in the CDR3. The V end lost 6 bases, the J end lost 7 bases, and 13 bases lay between the germline ends. From germline, CDR1 is MNHEY and CDR2 SVGAGI. The CDR3 spells CASSQIRGQPQHF. In DNA, the CDR3 is TGTGCCAGCAGCCAGATACGGGGACAGCCCCAGCATTTT.

The chain employs TRBV10-3 and TRBJ1-5; D gene uncertain. Germline V gives CDR1 ENHRY, CDR2 SYGVKD. With 5 bases removed from V and 4 bases from J, the gap between germline ends came to 12 bases. The CDR3 length is 14 residues. The CDR3 sequence: CAISSSPGNQPQHF. The CDR3 nucleotides are TGTGCCATCAGTTCCAGCCCCGGGAATCAGCCCCAGCATTTT.

This clone has only one observation. This sequence joins TRBV10-3 and TRBJ2-7; no clear D gene. The germline V gene encodes CDR1 ENHRY and CDR2 SYGVKD. The CDR3 spans 13 residues. With 2 bases removed from V and 3 bases from J, the gap between germline ends came to 8 bases. CDR3 region: CAISEDQDYEQYF. CDR3 DNA: TGTGCCATCAGTGAGGATCAGGACTACGAGCAGTACTTC.

J is TRBJ1-2 and V is TRBV18, with 10 bases aligning to TRBD1. V lost 6 bases and J lost 7; bases outside the gene matches: 11. The germline CDR1 and CDR2 sequences are KGHSH and LQKENI. The CDR3 contains 15 residues. CDR3 coding DNA: TGTGCCAGCTCCCCCGGGACAGGGGTTCTTACTGGCTACACCTTC. As protein: CASSPGTGVLTGYTF.

V and J are TRBV6-5 and TRBJ2-7; D remains unclear. V was cut by 0 bases and J by 0 bases, with 12 bases left in between. The V gene's germline CDR1 is MNHEY and CDR2 SVGAGI. This CDR3 is 16 amino acids long. CDR3 protein: CASSYSSRVGSYEQYF. CDR3 DNA sequence: TGTGCCAGCAGTTACTCCAGTCGGGTGGGCTCCTACGAGCAGTACTTC.